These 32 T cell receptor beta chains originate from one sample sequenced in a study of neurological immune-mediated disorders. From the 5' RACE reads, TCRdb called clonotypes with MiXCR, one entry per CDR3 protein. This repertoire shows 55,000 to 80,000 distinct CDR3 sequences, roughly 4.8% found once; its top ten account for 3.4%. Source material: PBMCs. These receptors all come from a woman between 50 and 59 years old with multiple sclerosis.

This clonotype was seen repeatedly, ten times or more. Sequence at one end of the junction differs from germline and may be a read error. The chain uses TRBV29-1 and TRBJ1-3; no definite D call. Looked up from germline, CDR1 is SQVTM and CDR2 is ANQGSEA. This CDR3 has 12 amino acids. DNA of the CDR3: TGCAGCGTTGTAAATACTGGAAACACCATACATTTT. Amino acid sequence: CSVVNTGNTIHF.

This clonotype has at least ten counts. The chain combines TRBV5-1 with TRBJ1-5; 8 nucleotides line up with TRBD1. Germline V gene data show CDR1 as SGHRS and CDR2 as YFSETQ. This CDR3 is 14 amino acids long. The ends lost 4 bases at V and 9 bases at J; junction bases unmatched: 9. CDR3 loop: CASSPTGGISPQHF. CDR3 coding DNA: TGCGCCAGCAGCCCCACAGGGGGGATTTCGCCCCAGCATTTT.

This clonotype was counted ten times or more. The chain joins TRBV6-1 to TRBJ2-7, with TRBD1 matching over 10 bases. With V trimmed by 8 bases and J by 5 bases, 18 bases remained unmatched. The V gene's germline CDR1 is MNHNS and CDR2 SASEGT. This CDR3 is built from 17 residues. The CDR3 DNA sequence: TGTGCCAGCTGTAAAGAAACCGGGACAGGGGTTTTCGACGAGCAGTACTTC. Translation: CASCKETGTGVFDEQYF.

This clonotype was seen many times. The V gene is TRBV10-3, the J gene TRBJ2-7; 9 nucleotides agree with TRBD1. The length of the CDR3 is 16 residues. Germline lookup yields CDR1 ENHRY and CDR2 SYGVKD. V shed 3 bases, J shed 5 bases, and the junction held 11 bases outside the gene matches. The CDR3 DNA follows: TGTGCCATCAGTGAACCCGGGACAGGGCCTTTACACGAGCAGTACGTC. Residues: CAISEPGTGPLHEQYV.

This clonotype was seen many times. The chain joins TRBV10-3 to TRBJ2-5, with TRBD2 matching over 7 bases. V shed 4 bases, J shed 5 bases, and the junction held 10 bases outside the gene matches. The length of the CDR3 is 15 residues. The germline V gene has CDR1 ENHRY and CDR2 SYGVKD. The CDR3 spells CAISVSRGEGETQYF. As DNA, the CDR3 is TGTGCCATCAGTGTGTCTCGGGGGGAAGGGGAGACCCAGTACTTC.

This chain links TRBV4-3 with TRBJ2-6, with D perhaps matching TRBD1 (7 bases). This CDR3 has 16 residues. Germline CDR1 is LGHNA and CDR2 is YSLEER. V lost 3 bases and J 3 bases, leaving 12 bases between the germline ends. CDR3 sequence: CASSHHRGGGANVLTF. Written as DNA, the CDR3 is TGCGCCAGCAGCCATCACAGGGGAGGTGGGGCCAACGTCCTGACTTTC.

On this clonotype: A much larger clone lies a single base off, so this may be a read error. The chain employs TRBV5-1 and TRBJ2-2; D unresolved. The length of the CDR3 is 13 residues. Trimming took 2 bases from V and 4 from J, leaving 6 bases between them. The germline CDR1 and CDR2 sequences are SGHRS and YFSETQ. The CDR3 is CASSFVGTGELFF. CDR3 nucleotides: TGCGCCAGCAGCTTTGTCGGCACCGGGGAGCTGTTTTTT.

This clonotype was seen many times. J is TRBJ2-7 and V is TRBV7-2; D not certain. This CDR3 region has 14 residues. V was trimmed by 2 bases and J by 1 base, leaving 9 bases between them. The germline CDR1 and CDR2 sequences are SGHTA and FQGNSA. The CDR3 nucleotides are TGTGCCAGCAGCTTAACACGCGGTTCCTACGAGCAGTACGTC. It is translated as CASSLTRGSYEQYV.

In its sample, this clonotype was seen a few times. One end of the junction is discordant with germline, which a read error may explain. CDR3 region: CASSQGVREAQPQNF. The CDR3 DNA reads as TGTGCCAGCAGCCAGGGGGTCAGGGAGGCGCAGCCCCAGAATTTT. This sequence joins TRBV7-2 and TRBJ1-5, with 7 positions matching TRBD1. This CDR3 has 15 amino acids. Germline lookup yields CDR1 SGHTA and CDR2 FQGNSA.

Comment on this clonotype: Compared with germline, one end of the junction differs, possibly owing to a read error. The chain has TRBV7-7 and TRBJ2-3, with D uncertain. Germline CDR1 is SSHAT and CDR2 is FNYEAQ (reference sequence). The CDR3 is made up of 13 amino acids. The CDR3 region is CASSFGFTDTQYF. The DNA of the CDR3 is TGTGCTAGCAGCTTCGGGTTCACAGATACGCAGTATTTT.

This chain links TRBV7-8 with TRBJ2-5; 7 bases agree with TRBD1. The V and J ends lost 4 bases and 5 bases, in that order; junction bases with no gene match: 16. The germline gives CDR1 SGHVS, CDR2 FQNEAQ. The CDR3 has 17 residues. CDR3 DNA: TGTGCCAGCAGCTCCTTTCTTCGACAGGGCTGGGTGGAGACCCAGTACTTC. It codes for CASSSFLRQGWVETQYF.

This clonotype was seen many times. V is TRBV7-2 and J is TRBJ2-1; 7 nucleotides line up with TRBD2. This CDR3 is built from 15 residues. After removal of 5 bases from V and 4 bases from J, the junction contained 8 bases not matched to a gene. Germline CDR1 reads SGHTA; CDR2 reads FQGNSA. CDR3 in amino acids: CASSPSGDTYNEQFF. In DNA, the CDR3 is TGTGCCAGCAGCCCCAGCGGGGATACATACAATGAGCAGTTCTTC.

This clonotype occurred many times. The CDR3 sequence is CASSLGASGLYEQYF. The CDR3 nucleotides are TGTGCCAGCAGCCTTGGGGCTAGCGGATTGTACGAGCAGTACTTC. The chain couples TRBV9 to TRBJ2-7; 7 nucleotides agree with TRBD2. The J segment lost 4 bases and the V segment lost 4 bases, leaving 11 bases of the junction unmatched. From germline, CDR1 is SGDLS and CDR2 YYNGEE. The CDR3 has 15 residues.

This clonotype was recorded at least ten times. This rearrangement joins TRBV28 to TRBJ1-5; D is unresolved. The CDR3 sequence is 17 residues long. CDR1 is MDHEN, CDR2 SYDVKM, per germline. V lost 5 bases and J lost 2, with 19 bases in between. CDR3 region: CASSPKAADYRNQPQHF. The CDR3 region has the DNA TGTGCCAGCAGTCCTAAAGCGGCAGATTATCGCAATCAGCCCCAGCATTTT.

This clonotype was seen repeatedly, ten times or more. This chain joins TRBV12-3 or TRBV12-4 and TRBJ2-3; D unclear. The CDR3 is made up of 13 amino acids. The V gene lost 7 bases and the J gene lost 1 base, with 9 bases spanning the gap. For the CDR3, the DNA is TGTGCCAGCAATAAACCGGGCACAGATACGCAGTATTTT. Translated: CASNKPGTDTQYF.

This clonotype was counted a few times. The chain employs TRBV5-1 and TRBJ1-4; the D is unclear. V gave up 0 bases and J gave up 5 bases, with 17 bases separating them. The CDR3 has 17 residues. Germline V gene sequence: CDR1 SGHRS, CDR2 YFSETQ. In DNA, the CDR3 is TGCGCCAGCAGCTTGGAACCCGGGTCCCTCACAAATGAAAAACTGTTTTTT. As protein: CASSLEPGSLTNEKLFF.

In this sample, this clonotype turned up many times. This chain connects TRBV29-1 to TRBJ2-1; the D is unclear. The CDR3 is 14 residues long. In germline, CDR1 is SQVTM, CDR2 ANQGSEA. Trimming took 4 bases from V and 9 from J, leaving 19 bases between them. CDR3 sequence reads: CSVVAVELPGEQFF. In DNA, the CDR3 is TGCAGCGTTGTGGCAGTCGAACTCCCGGGTGAGCAGTTCTTC.

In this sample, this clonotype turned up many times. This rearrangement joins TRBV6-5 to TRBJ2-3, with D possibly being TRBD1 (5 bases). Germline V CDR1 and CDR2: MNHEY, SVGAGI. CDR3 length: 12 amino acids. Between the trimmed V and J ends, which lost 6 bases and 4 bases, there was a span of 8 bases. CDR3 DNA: TGTGCCAGCAGACAACAGGCAGATACGCAGTATTTT. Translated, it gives CASRQQADTQYF.

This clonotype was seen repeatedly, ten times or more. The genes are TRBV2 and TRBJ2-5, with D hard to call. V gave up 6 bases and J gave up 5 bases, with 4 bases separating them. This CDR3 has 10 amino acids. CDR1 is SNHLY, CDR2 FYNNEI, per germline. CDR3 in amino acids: CASSEETQYF. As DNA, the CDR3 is TGTGCCAGCAGCGAGGAGACCCAGTACTTC.

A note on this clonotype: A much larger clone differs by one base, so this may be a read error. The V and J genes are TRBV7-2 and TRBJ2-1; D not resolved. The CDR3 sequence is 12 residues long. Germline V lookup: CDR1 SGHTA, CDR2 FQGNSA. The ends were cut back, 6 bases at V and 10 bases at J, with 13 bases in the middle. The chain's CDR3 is CASRERVREQFF. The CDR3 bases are TGTGCCAGCAGGGAAAGGGTTCGGGAGCAGTTCTTC.

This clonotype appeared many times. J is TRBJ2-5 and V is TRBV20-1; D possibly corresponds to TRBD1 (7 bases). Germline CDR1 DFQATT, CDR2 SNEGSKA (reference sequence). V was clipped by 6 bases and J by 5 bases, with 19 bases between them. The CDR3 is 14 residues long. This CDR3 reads CSAQNQGGHETQYF. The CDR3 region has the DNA TGCAGTGCCCAGAATCAGGGGGGACACGAGACCCAGTACTTC.

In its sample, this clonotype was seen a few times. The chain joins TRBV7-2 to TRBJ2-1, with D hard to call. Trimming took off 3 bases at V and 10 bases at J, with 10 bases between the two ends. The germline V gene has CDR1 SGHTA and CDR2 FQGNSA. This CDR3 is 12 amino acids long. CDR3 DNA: TGTGCCAGCAGCTTCGTGTTAGCAGAGCAGTTCTTC. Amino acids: CASSFVLAEQFF. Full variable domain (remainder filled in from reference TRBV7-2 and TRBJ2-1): GAGVSQSPSNKVTEKGKDVELRCDPISGHTALYWYRQSLGQGLEFLIYFQGNSAPDKSGLPSDRFSAERTGGSVSTLTIQRTQQEDSAVYLCASSFVLAEQFFGPGTRLTVL.

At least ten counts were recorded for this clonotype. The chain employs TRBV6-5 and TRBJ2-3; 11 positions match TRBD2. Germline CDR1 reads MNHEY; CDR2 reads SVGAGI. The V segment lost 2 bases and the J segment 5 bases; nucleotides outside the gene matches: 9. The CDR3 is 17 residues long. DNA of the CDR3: TGTGCCAGCAGTTACGACAAGACTAGCGGGGATCAAGATACGCAGTATTTT. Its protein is CASSYDKTSGDQDTQYF.

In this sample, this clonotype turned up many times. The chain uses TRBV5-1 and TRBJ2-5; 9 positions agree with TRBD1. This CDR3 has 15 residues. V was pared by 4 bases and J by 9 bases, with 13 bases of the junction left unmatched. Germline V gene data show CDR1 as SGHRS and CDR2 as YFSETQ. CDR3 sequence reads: CASSNRTGAALAQYF. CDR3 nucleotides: TGCGCCAGCAGCAACAGGACAGGGGCCGCGTTGGCCCAGTACTTC.

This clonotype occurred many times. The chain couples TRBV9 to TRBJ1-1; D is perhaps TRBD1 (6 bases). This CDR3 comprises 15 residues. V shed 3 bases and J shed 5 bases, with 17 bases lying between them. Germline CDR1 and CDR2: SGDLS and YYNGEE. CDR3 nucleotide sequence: TGTGCCAGCAGCGCGAGTACAGGGATCTGGACTGAAGCTTTCTTT. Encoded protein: CASSASTGIWTEAFF.

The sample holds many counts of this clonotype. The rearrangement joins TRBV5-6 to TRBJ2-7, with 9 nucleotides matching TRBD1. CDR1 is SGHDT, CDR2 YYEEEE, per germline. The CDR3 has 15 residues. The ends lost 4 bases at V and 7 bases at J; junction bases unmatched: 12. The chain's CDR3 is CASSKGQGGSGEQYV. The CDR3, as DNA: TGTGCCAGCAGCAAGGGACAGGGAGGGTCTGGAGAGCAGTACGTC.

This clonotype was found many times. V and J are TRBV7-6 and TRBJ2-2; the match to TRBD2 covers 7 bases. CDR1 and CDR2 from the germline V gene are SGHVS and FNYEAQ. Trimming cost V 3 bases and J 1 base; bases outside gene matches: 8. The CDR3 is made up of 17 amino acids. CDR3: CASSLLGRGLNTGELFF. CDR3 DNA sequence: TGTGCCAGCAGCTTGTTGGGGAGGGGTCTGAACACCGGGGAGCTGTTTTTT.

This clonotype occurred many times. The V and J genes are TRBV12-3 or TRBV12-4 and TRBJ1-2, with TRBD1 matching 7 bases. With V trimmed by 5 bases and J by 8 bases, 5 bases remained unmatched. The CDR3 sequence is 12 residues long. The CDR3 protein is CASSVDRWGYTF. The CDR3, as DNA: TGTGCCAGCAGTGTGGACAGGTGGGGCTACACCTTC.

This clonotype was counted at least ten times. The CDR3 protein is CASSLVGTPADTEAFF. CDR3 nucleotide sequence: TGTGCCAGCAGCTTAGTTGGGACCCCCGCGGACACTGAAGCTTTCTTT. The chain carries TRBV13 and TRBJ1-1, with D possibly TRBD1 on 5 matching bases. The germline CDR1 and CDR2 sequences are PRHDT and FYEKMQ (reference sequence). The CDR3 contains 16 residues. Trimming removed 1 base at V and 3 bases at J, with 15 bases between.

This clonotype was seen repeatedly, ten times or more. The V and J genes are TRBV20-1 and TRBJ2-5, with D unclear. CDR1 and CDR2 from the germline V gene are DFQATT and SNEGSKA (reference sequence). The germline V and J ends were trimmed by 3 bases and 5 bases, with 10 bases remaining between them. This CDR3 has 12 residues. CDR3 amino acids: CSARAFGETQYF. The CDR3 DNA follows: TGCAGTGCTAGGGCTTTTGGGGAGACCCAGTACTTC.

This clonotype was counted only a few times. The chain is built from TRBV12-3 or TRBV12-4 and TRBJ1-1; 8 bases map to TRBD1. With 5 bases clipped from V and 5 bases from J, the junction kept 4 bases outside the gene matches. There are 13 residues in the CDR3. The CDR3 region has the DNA TGTGCCAGCAGTCAGGGGGCCGGGACTGAAGCTTTCTTT. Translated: CASSQGAGTEAFF.

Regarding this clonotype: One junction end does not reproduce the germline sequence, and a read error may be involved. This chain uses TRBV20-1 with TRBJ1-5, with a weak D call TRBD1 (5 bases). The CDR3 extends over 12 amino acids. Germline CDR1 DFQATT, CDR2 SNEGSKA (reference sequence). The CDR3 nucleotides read TGCAGTGCTAGCAGGGTGTCTCAGCCCCAGAATTTT. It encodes CSASRVSQPQNF.